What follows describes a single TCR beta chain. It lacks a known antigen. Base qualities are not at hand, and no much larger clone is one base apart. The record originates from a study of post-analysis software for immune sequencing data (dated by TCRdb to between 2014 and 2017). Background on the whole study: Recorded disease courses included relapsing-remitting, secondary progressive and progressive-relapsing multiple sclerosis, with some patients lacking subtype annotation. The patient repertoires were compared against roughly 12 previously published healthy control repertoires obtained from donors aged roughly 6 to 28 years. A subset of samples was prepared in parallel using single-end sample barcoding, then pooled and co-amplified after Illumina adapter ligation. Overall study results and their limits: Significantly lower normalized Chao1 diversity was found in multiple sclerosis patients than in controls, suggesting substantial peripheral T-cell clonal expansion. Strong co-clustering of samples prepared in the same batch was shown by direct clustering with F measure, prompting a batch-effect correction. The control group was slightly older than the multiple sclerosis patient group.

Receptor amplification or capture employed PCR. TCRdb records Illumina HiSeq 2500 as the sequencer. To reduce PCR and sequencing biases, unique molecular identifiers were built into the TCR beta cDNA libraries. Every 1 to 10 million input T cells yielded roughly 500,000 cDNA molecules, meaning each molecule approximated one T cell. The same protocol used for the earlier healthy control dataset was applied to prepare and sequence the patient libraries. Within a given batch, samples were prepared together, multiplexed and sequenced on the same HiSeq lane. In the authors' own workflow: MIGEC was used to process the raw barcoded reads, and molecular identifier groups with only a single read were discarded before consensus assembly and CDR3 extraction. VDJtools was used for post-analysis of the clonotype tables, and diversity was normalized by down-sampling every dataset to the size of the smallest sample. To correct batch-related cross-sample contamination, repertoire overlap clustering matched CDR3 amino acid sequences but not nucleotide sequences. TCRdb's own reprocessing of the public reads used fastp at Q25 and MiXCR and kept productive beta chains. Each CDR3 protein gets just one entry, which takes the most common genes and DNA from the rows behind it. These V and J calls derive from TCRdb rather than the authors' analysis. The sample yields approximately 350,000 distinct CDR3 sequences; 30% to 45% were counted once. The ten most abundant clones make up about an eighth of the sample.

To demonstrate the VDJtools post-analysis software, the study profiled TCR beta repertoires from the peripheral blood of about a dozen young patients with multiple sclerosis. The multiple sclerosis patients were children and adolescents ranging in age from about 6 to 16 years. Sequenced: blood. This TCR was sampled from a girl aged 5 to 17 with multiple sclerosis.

The CDR3 loop reads CSARDPTSGGNEQFF. In nucleotides, the sequence is TGCAGTGCTAGAGATCCAACTAGCGGGGGAAATGAGCAGTTCTTC. The chain uses TRBV20-1 and TRBJ2-1, and TRBD2 aligns with 11 junction nucleotides. After removal of 0 bases from V and 7 bases from J, the junction retains 5 bases not matched to a gene. Its CDR3 holds 15 amino acids, cysteine through phenylalanine. Kept here is only the CDR3 DNA, which spans 45 bases and is read in frame from base 1. CDR1 and CDR2, per the germline V gene (reference sequence), are DFQATT and SNEGSKA.